Presented here are 21 T cell receptor beta chains from one specimen sequenced in a study of cytomegalovirus exposure and HLA in healthy donors. The PCR contained 60 Vbeta and 13 Jbeta primers. The protocol was immunoSEQ multiplex PCR, while the TCRdb copy is restricted to in-frame clones and leaves out a portion. The sample lists around 150,000 clones, approximately 80% occurring once. Source material: PBMCs. These receptors all stem from a male donor in good health and CMV-seropositive.

This chain links TRBV9 with TRBJ2-3; 7 bases are shared with TRBD2. This CDR3 comprises 13 residues. Germline CDR1 and CDR2: SGDLS and YYNGEE. After removal of 3 bases from V and 8 bases from J, the junction contained 6 bases not matched to a gene. The CDR3 loop reads CASSAGTISTQYF. The DNA for the CDR3 is TGTGCCAGCAGCGCTGGGACTATCAGTACGCAGTATTTT.

This clone has more than one count but fewer than ten. The chain is built from TRBV19 and TRBJ2-5; 12 bases are shared with TRBD2. This CDR3 region has 15 residues. CDR1 is LNHDA and CDR2 is SQIVND in the germline V gene (reference sequence). The junction had 6 bases not matched to a gene; V was cut back by 5 bases and J by 5 bases. The CDR3 here is CASSPSGGAGETQYF. CDR3 sequence (DNA): TGTGCCAGTAGTCCTAGCGGGGGGGCTGGTGAGACCCAGTACTTC. Drawing the rest from reference TRBV19 and TRBJ2-5, the complete variable domain is DGGITQSPKYLFRKEGQNVTLSCEQNLNHDAMYWYRQDPGQGLRLIYYSQIVNDFQKGDIAEGYSVSREKKESFPLTVTSAQKNPTAFYLCASSPSGGAGETQYFGPGTRLLVL.

The chain carries TRBV2 and TRBJ1-5; 7 positions match TRBD1. Germline CDR1 is SNHLY and CDR2 is FYNNEI. V shed 7 bases, J shed 1 base, and the junction held 7 bases outside the gene matches. This CDR3 contains 15 residues. The CDR3 DNA follows: TGTGCCAGCAACCAGGACAGGCTGAGCAATCAGCCCCAGCATTTT. This codes for CASNQDRLSNQPQHF. Supplemented by reference TRBV2 and TRBJ1-5, the full variable domain reads EPEVTQTPSHQVTQMGQEVILRCVPISNHLYFYWYRQILGQKVEFLVSFYNNEISEKSEIFDDQFSVERPDGSNFTLKIRSTKLEDSAMYFCASNQDRLSNQPQHFGDGTRLSIL.

Only a few counts were recorded for this clone. This specimen includes other DNA sequences encoding the same CDR3. The chain recombines TRBV6-4 with TRBJ2-3, with a possible D match to TRBD2 (6 bases). The CDR3 is made up of 13 amino acids. Germline CDR1 MRHNA, CDR2 SNTAGT. V gave up 6 bases and J gave up 2 bases, with 9 bases separating them. CDR3 coding DNA: TGTGCCAGCAGCCCGGGGGACACAGATACGCAGTATTTT. Its translation: CASSPGDTDTQYF.

This clone was found once. The gene calls are TRBV27 and TRBJ2-1, with 7 bases aligning to TRBD2. The germline CDR1 and CDR2 sequences are MNHEY and SMNVEV (reference sequence). The CDR3 covers 16 residues. V dropped 5 bases and J dropped 7; count of bases not matched to a gene: 14. The CDR3 DNA is TGTGCCAGCAGTCCTCCACCGGGACTATCGGGGAATGAGCAGTTCTTC. Protein: CASSPPPGLSGNEQFF.

V usage is TRBV7-2 and J usage is TRBJ2-7; 9 nucleotides agree with TRBD2. Germline trimming cut 2 bases from V and 7 bases from J; bases unmatched to any gene: 18. The CDR3 contains 18 residues. CDR1 is SGHTA, CDR2 FQGNSA, per germline. The CDR3 loop reads CASSLFPRLGGGAGEQYF. CDR3 DNA: TGTGCCAGCAGCTTATTCCCGAGATTGGGCGGGGGGGCCGGAGAGCAGTACTTC.

The genes are TRBV29-1 and TRBJ2-7; D possibly corresponds to TRBD2 (7 bases). From germline, CDR1 is SQVTM and CDR2 ANQGSEA. The CDR3 extends over 12 amino acids. V was shortened by 6 bases and J by 5 bases, with 14 bases between the two germline ends. The CDR3 nucleotides are TGCAGCGTCTCCCTGGGGGGGCACGAGCAGTACTTC. It yields the protein CSVSLGGHEQYF.

The chain carries TRBV7-3 and TRBJ2-3, with D possibly being TRBD2 (5 bases). The germline V gene has CDR1 SGHTA and CDR2 FQGTGA. The V end was cut by 2 bases, the J end by 6 bases, with 12 bases between. This CDR3 comprises 14 residues. CDR3 DNA sequence: TGTGCCAGCAGCTTAGGAAGAGGGATGGATACGCAGTATTTT. This translates into CASSLGRGMDTQYF.

The V and J genes are TRBV18 and TRBJ1-4; tentative D call: TRBD1 (5 bases). The CDR3 has 16 amino acids. V lost 6 bases and J 2 bases, leaving 16 bases between the germline ends. CDR1 and CDR2 (germline): KGHSH, LQKENI. The CDR3 DNA sequence: TGTGCCAGCTCCCTGCCAGGGTCGACTACTAATGAAAAACTGTTTTTT. It yields the protein CASSLPGSTTNEKLFF.

V and J are TRBV27 and TRBJ1-1; 9 bases are a match to TRBD1. The CDR3 runs 13 residues. J lost 6 bases, V lost 5 bases, and 4 bases had no gene match. Per germline, CDR1 MNHEY and CDR2 SMNVEV (reference sequence). The CDR3 sequence: CASSLTGGPEAFF. In DNA, the CDR3 is TGTGCCAGCAGTCTGACAGGGGGGCCTGAAGCTTTCTTT.

This sequence joins TRBV19 and TRBJ1-1; no clear D. Trimming removed 3 bases at V and 0 bases at J, with 14 bases between. CDR3 length: 16 amino acids. Germline V lookup: CDR1 LNHDA, CDR2 SQIVND (reference sequence). The CDR3 loop reads CASSIFPEGMNTEAFF. For the CDR3, the DNA is TGTGCCAGTAGTATTTTCCCCGAGGGTATGAACACTGAAGCTTTCTTT.

V gene TRBV11-3 combines with J gene TRBJ2-2; possibly TRBD1 for D (6 bases). Trimming took off 7 bases at V and 2 bases at J, with 8 bases between the two ends. Germline CDR1 SGHNT, CDR2 YENEEA. The CDR3 is made up of 13 amino acids. CDR3 region: CASKQGNTGELFF. CDR3 bases: TGTGCCAGCAAACAGGGTAACACCGGGGAGCTGTTTTTT.

A note on this clone: Other DNA sequences of this sample code for an identical CDR3. This chain joins TRBV6-4 and TRBJ1-2; 9 bases are shared with TRBD1. The germline V gene has CDR1 MRHNA and CDR2 SNTAGT. Trimming cost V 6 bases and J 8 bases; bases outside gene matches: 7. This CDR3 region has 13 residues. The CDR3 sequence is CASSPTGGGGYTF. The DNA of the CDR3 is TGTGCCAGCAGCCCGACAGGGGGAGGAGGCTACACCTTC.

The chain couples TRBV9 to TRBJ2-5, with 10 bases identical to TRBD2. CDR1 and CDR2 from the germline V gene are SGDLS and YYNGEE. V dropped 3 bases and J dropped 4; count of bases not matched to a gene: 9. CDR3 length: 16 amino acids. The CDR3 spells CASSESGGAFGETQYF. CDR3 bases: TGTGCCAGCAGCGAAAGCGGGGGGGCGTTCGGAGAGACCCAGTACTTC.

This clone was picked up one time. The chain combines TRBV7-3 with TRBJ2-3; 9 bases agree with TRBD1. The CDR3 loop spans 13 amino acids. The V gene's germline CDR1 is SGHTA and CDR2 FQGTGA. V gave up 9 bases and J gave up 1 base; unmatched junction bases: 2. As DNA, the CDR3 is TGTGCCAGTAGACAGGGGGGCACAGATACGCAGTATTTT. Protein sequence: CASRQGGTDTQYF.

The chain joins TRBV11-3 to TRBJ2-3; 8 bases agree with TRBD2. Germline-derived CDR1 and CDR2 are SGHNT and YENEEA. J lost 6 bases, V lost 5 bases, and 10 bases had no gene match. This CDR3 has 15 amino acids. CDR3: CASSPRGVRSDTQYF. The CDR3 coding sequence is TGTGCCAGCAGCCCGCGGGGGGTTCGAAGTGATACGCAGTATTTT.

The chain links TRBV7-9 to TRBJ2-2, with TRBD2 identical over 14 bases. The junction had 6 bases not matched to a gene; V was cut back by 4 bases and J by 2 bases. The CDR3 length is 18 residues. The germline V gene has CDR1 SEHNR and CDR2 FQNEAQ (reference sequence). The CDR3 sequence: CASSSPTSGGGNTGELFF. CDR3 sequence (DNA): TGTGCCAGCAGCTCGCCGACTAGCGGGGGGGGTAACACCGGGGAGCTGTTTTTT. The full variable domain, with the rest looked up from reference TRBV7-9 and TRBJ2-2, is DTGVSQNPRHKITKRGQNVTFRCDPISEHNRLYWYRQTLGQGPEFLTYFQNEAQLEKSRLLSDRFSAERPKGSFSTLEIQRTEQGDSAMYLCASSSPTSGGGNTGELFFGEGSRLTVL.

This chain links TRBV7-6 with TRBJ2-3; D is possibly TRBD2 (6 bases). The CDR3 consists of 14 residues. The V and J ends lost 0 bases and 4 bases respectively, with 8 bases between them. The V gene's germline CDR1 is SGHVS and CDR2 FNYEAQ. For the CDR3, the DNA is TGTGCCAGCAGCTTAGCTGGCGGGGCAGATACGCAGTATTTT. It specifies CASSLAGGADTQYF.

The V call is TRBV2, the J call TRBJ1-5; D may be TRBD1 (5 bases). This CDR3 is 11 amino acids long. The ends were cut back, 5 bases at V and 7 bases at J, with 6 bases in the middle. Looked up from germline, CDR1 is SNHLY and CDR2 is FYNNEI. CDR3 sequence: CASSRGQPQHF. Written as DNA, the CDR3 is TGTGCCAGCAGTCGGGGGCAGCCCCAGCATTTT.

This chain joins TRBV30 and TRBJ1-1; TRBD1 is a possible D gene (6 bases). CDR3 length: 14 amino acids. Germline V gene data show CDR1 as GTSNPN and CDR2 as SVGIG (reference sequence). V shed 4 bases and J shed 0 bases, with 12 bases lying between them. CDR3 residues: CAWIRTVMNTEAFF. Here the CDR3 DNA reads TGTGCCTGGATACGGACAGTCATGAACACTGAAGCTTTCTTT.

The chain uses TRBV6-5 and TRBJ1-2; D unresolved. Trimming shortened V by 2 bases and J by 7 bases, and 8 bases separated the two germline ends. Germline values: CDR1 MNHEY, CDR2 SVGAGI. The CDR3 has 12 amino acids. DNA of the CDR3: TGTGCCAGCAGTTACGCCGGCGGTGGCTACACCTTC. Its translation is CASSYAGGGYTF.